This is a list of T cell receptor beta chains from one sample in a study of cytomegalovirus exposure and HLA in healthy donors. The method was immunoSEQ multiplex PCR; TCRdb's version includes in-frame clones alone and lacks a portion of them. This sample has 120,000 or so clones, with over 80% found just once. The sequencing input was PBMCs. These receptors were collected from a man aged 50 to 60 in good health and CMV-seronegative. Each CDR3 is given with its conserved first and last residue. The D gene is left open where the match is weak. Only part of the rows carry a size: once, few, many, or a class if the clone is expanded.

abundance,d_gene,j_gene,v_gene,CDR3aa,CDR3nt
few,TRBD1,TRBJ2-7,TRBV27,CASSLTGTGDEQYF,TGTGCCAGCAGTTTAACCGGGACAGGGGACGAGCAGTACTTC
once,.,TRBJ2-5,TRBV2,CASSEVPGGETQYF,TGTGCCAGCAGTGAAGTCCCAGGGGGGGAGACCCAGTACTTC
few,.,TRBJ2-6,TRBV14,CASSQESGLSGANVLTF,TGTGCCAGCAGCCAAGAAAGTGGCCTCTCTGGGGCCAACGTCCTGACTTTC
.,TRBD2,TRBJ2-1,TRBV7-3,CASSLTSGRENNEQFF,TGTGCCAGCAGCTTAACTAGCGGGAGGGAAAACAATGAGCAGTTCTTC
.,.,TRBJ2-7,TRBV5-3,CARSFYYEQYF,TGTGCCAGAAGCTTCTACTACGAGCAGTACTTC
.,TRBD2,TRBJ2-2,TRBV29-1,CSARPGGNTGELFF,TGCAGCGCCCGGCCGGGAGGGAACACCGGGGAGCTGTTTTTT
.,.,TRBJ1-1,TRBV7-9,CASSLAGGTVPEAFF,TGTGCCAGCAGCTTAGCGGGGGGTACGGTCCCTGAAGCTTTCTTT
.,.,TRBJ2-1,TRBV7-2,CASSFLSNEQFF,TGTGCCAGCAGCTTCCTTAGTAATGAGCAGTTCTTC
.,.,TRBJ2-6,TRBV7-3,CASSPWGGASGANVLTF,TGTGCCAGCAGCCCCTGGGGGGGGGCTTCTGGGGCCAACGTCCTGACTTTC
.,.,TRBJ1-1,TRBV7-9,CASSFYGRGNTEAFF,TGTGCCAGCAGCTTTTATGGCAGGGGGAACACTGAAGCTTTCTTT
.,.,TRBJ2-5,TRBV6-5,CASSWGHIQETQYF,TGTGCCAGCAGTTGGGGACACATTCAAGAGACCCAGTACTTC
.,TRBD1,TRBJ2-7,TRBV29-1,CSVEDWHGQGVNEQYF,TGCAGCGTTGAAGATTGGCACGGGCAGGGGGTGAACGAGCAGTACTTC
.,.,TRBJ1-1,TRBV29-1,CSVGHRVDTEAFF,TGCAGCGTTGGGCACCGGGTGGACACTGAAGCTTTCTTT
once,.,TRBJ2-7,TRBV4-3,CASSQDLGAGAREQYF,TGCGCCAGCAGCCAAGATCTAGGCGCGGGGGCGCGGGAGCAGTACTTC
.,.,TRBJ1-1,TRBV14,CASSQGGAALGLTTEAFF,TGTGCCAGCAGCCAAGGCGGGGCCGCGCTTGGGCTGACCACTGAAGCTTTCTTT
.,TRBD1,TRBJ1-4,TRBV5-1,CASSLVGQGEKLFF,TGCGCCAGCAGCTTGGTTGGACAGGGGGAAAAACTGTTTTTT
.,.,TRBJ2-5,TRBV7-3,CASSPGHRETQYF,TGTGCCAGCAGCCCCGGACATCGGGAGACCCAGTACTTC
.,.,TRBJ1-2,TRBV28,CASSPEPGGYTF,TGTGCCAGCAGCCCAGAGCCGGGGGGCTACACCTTC
few,.,TRBJ2-5,TRBV27,CASSPNHDRWQETQYF,TGTGCCAGCAGCCCCAACCATGACAGGTGGCAAGAGACCCAGTACTTC
.,.,TRBJ1-1,TRBV7-6,CASSLEGMGTEAFF,TGTGCCAGCAGCCTTGAGGGAATGGGCACTGAAGCTTTCTTT
.,.,TRBJ2-3,TRBV9,CASSTLPLSTDTQYF,TGTGCCAGCAGCACCCTTCCACTTAGCACAGATACGCAGTATTTT
.,TRBD1,TRBJ1-1,TRBV19,CASSSQGAVWTEAFF,TGTGCCAGTAGTTCACAGGGGGCGGTTTGGACTGAAGCTTTCTTT
.,TRBD1,TRBJ1-5,TRBV30,CAWDRGPRQPQHF,TGTGCCTGGGACAGGGGGCCCCGTCAGCCCCAGCATTTT
.,.,TRBJ2-7,TRBV5-1,CASSFDGGFEQYF,TGCGCCAGCAGCTTTGACGGGGGATTCGAGCAGTACTTC
.,.,TRBJ2-2,TRBV5-4,CASSLAQGIGELFF,TGTGCCAGCAGCTTGGCACAGGGTATCGGGGAGCTGTTTTTT
.,TRBD2,TRBJ2-3,TRBV7-3,CASSPTSGSPYTQYF,TGTGCCAGCAGCCCCACTAGCGGGAGTCCTTATACGCAGTATTTT
.,TRBD1,TRBJ2-2,TRBV27,CASTRAGRGFSTGELFF,TGTGCCAGCACTCGTGCGGGCAGGGGGTTTTCCACCGGGGAGCTGTTTTTT
.,.,TRBJ1-6,TRBV7-2,CASSSGRDSPLHF,TGTGCCAGCAGCTCAGGGAGGGATTCACCCCTCCACTTT
.,TRBD2,TRBJ2-7,TRBV7-2,CASESGGAYEQYF,TGTGCCAGCGAGAGCGGGGGGGCCTACGAGCAGTACTTC
.,TRBD2,TRBJ2-7,TRBV9,CASSVGGGAYEQYF,TGTGCCAGCAGCGTAGGGGGAGGGGCCTACGAGCAGTACTTC
.,.,TRBJ1-4,TRBV15,CATSRANEKLFF,TGTGCCACCTCGAGGGCGAATGAAAAACTGTTTTTT
.,TRBD1,TRBJ2-7,TRBV4-1,CASSQDPGQGLYEQYF,TGCGCCAGCAGCCAAGATCCCGGACAGGGCCTATACGAGCAGTACTTC
.,TRBD2,TRBJ2-1,TRBV5-1,CASSPGLAGGGEQFF,TGCGCCAGCAGCCCAGGACTAGCGGGGGGTGGGGAGCAGTTCTTC
.,.,TRBJ2-5,TRBV28,CASGSGRVGTQYF,TGTGCCAGCGGTAGTGGGCGTGTTGGGACCCAGTACTTC
.,TRBD2,TRBJ2-1,TRBV10-3,CASLTGTSGYNEQFF,TGTGCCAGCCTAACCGGGACTAGCGGGTACAATGAGCAGTTCTTC
once,.,TRBJ2-2,TRBV7-9,CASSPGRSGNTGELFF,TGTGCCAGCAGCCCGGGCCGGTCGGGAAACACCGGGGAGCTGTTTTTT
.,TRBD1,TRBJ2-7,TRBV7-2,CASSSSGQGVNEQYF,TGTGCCAGCAGTTCATCCGGACAGGGGGTAAACGAGCAGTACTTC
once,TRBD1,TRBJ2-3,TRBV6-5,CASSYAGTAVGFTQYF,TGTGCCAGCAGTTACGCCGGGACAGCCGTGGGTTTTACGCAGTATTTT
once,TRBD2,TRBJ2-1,TRBV27,CASSPPPSGSVRGEQFF,TGTGCCAGCAGTCCTCCCCCTAGCGGGAGCGTCAGGGGTGAGCAGTTCTTC
.,TRBD1,TRBJ1-1,TRBV6-5,CASRPGQGSTEAFF,TGTGCCAGCAGACCCGGACAGGGGAGTACTGAAGCTTTCTTT
.,TRBD2,TRBJ2-3,TRBV11-2,CASSLAGLAVTDTQYF,TGTGCCAGCAGCTTGGCCGGACTAGCGGTCACAGATACGCAGTATTTT
.,.,TRBJ1-4,TRBV4-1,CASSQVHLPEKLFF,TGCGCCAGCAGCCAAGTACATCTCCCTGAAAAACTGTTTTTT
.,.,TRBJ2-3,TRBV27,CASTGLGENTDTQYF,TGTGCCAGCACGGGACTCGGCGAGAACACAGATACGCAGTATTTT
.,.,TRBJ2-7,TRBV28,CATSDRFYEQYF,TGTGCCACCTCGGACAGATTCTACGAGCAGTACTTC
.,TRBD1,TRBJ1-1,TRBV28,CASSLDRGGTEAFF,TGTGCCAGCAGCCTGGACAGGGGTGGGACTGAAGCTTTCTTT
.,.,TRBJ2-1,TRBV2,CASSEALRLSGEQFF,TGTGCCAGCAGTGAAGCGCTAAGACTTAGCGGTGAGCAGTTCTTC
.,TRBD2,TRBJ2-3,TRBV4-3,CASSQETSGGRDTQYF,TGCGCCAGCAGCCAAGAGACTAGCGGGGGGAGAGATACGCAGTATTTT
few,.,TRBJ1-1,TRBV7-2,CASSLSGTEAFF,TGTGCCAGCAGCTTATCGGGTACTGAAGCTTTCTTT
once,.,TRBJ1-2,TRBV6-5,CASSSPNGYTF,TGTGCCAGCAGTTCCCCCAATGGCTACACCTTC
.,TRBD2,TRBJ2-1,TRBV7-2,CATTTGLAGGREQFF,TGTGCCACTACAACGGGACTAGCGGGGGGGCGGGAGCAGTTCTTC
.,.,TRBJ2-5,TRBV30,CAWSGKRGTKKETQYF,TGTGCCTGGAGTGGCAAGAGAGGGACAAAAAAAGAGACCCAGTACTTC
.,.,TRBJ1-1,TRBV6-6,CTSSYEGARNWEAFF,TGTACCAGCAGTTACGAAGGGGCTCGTAATTGGGAAGCTTTCTTT
.,TRBD2,TRBJ2-1,TRBV6-6,CASSGMGAGGSREQFF,TGTGCCAGCAGTGGAATGGGGGCGGGGGGGTCCCGTGAGCAGTTCTTC
.,.,TRBJ2-1,TRBV4-1,CASSQEDFYNEQFF,TGCGCCAGCAGCCAAGAGGACTTTTACAATGAGCAGTTCTTC
.,TRBD2,TRBJ2-1,TRBV27,CASSFNGLAASYNEQFF,TGTGCCAGCAGTTTTAATGGACTAGCGGCCTCCTACAATGAGCAGTTCTTC
.,TRBD1,TRBJ2-2,TRBV9,CASSVRTGSGELFF,TGTGCCAGCAGCGTTAGGACAGGGTCCGGGGAGCTGTTTTTT
.,.,TRBJ2-1,TRBV7-3,CASSSLTVPSNEQFF,TGTGCCAGCAGCTCCCTGACAGTTCCCTCTAATGAGCAGTTCTTC
.,.,TRBJ2-1,TRBV5-4,CASMDSPFDEQFF,TGTGCCAGCATGGACTCCCCGTTTGATGAGCAGTTCTTC
once,TRBD1,TRBJ2-2,TRBV7-3,CASSSGTVNTGELFF,TGTGCCAGCAGCTCCGGGACAGTGAACACCGGGGAGCTGTTTTTT
.,.,TRBJ2-2,TRBV11-2,CASNKRGTGRPGELFF,TGTGCCAGCAACAAGCGGGGGACAGGGAGACCCGGGGAGCTGTTTTTT